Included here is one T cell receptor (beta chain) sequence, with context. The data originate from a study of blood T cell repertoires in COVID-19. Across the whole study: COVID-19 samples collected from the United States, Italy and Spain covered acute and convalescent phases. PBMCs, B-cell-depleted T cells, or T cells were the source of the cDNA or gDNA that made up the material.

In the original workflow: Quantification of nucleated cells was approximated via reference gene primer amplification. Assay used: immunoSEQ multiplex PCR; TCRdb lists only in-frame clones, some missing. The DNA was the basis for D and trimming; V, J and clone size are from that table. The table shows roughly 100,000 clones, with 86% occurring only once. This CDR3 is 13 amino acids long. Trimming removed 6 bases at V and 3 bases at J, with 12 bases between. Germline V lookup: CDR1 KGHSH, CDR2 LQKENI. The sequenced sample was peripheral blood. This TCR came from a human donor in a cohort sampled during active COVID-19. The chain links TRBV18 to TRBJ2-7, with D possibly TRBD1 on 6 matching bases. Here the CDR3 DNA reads TGTGCCAGCTCGGACGTACAGGGCTACGAGCAGTACTTC. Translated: CASSDVQGYEQYF.